These 14 T cell receptor beta chains were sequenced from one sample in a study of blood T cell repertoires in COVID-19. Only in-frame clones appear in the TCRdb table, and some are missing; sequencing was by immunoSEQ multiplex PCR. Of under 350,000 clones in the sample, 80% to 90% were seen once. The specimen sequenced was peripheral blood. The receptors derive from a woman aged 50 to 60 who had recovered from COVID-19.

This clone turned up a few times. The chain uses TRBV5-3 and TRBJ2-7, with TRBD1 matching 7 bases. TRBV5-3 carries the ORF label, with uncertain function. The V and J ends lost 4 bases and 3 bases, in that order; junction bases with no gene match: 7. The CDR3 contains 14 residues. CDR3 region: CARSLLTGIYEQYF. For the CDR3, the DNA is TGTGCCAGAAGCCTGCTGACAGGGATCTACGAGCAGTACTTC.

V usage is TRBV6-1 and J usage is TRBJ2-1; TRBD2 aligns across 11 bases. V shed 3 bases and J 6 bases; nucleotides not matched to a gene: 4. The germline V gene encodes CDR1 MNHNS and CDR2 SASEGT. The CDR3 is 15 residues long. The CDR3 spells CASSDFSGGANEQFF. Written as DNA, the CDR3 is TGTGCCAGCAGTGATTTTAGCGGGGGGGCCAATGAGCAGTTCTTC.

Here the CDR3 reads CASSYSPGQREQFF. DNA for the CDR3: TGTGCCAGCAGTTACTCCCCGGGACAGCGGGAGCAGTTCTTC. V usage is TRBV6-5 and J usage is TRBJ2-1; 7 bases line up with TRBD1. Germline V lookup: CDR1 MNHEY, CDR2 SVGAGI. The CDR3 loop spans 14 amino acids. V trimming: 0 bases; J trimming: 10 bases; junction bases outside the gene matches: 6.

The chain employs TRBV10-2 and TRBJ1-2; D gene unclear. The CDR3 covers 11 residues. V was shortened by 3 bases and J by 8 bases, with 7 bases between the two germline ends. CDR1 and CDR2 (germline): WSHSY, SAAADI. CDR3 nucleotides: TGCGCCAGCAGTGAAGGAGGCGGCTACACCTTC. It codes for CASSEGGGYTF.

This chain uses TRBV5-1 with TRBJ1-2; 7 bases match TRBD1. Germline CDR1 SGHRS, CDR2 YFSETQ. V was clipped by 4 bases and J by 3 bases; unmatched bases: 9. There are 15 residues in the CDR3. The DNA for the CDR3 is TGCGCCAGCAGCCTGTCCCCAGGACAGGACTATGGCTACACCTTC. It codes for CASSLSPGQDYGYTF.

The chain employs TRBV4-3 and TRBJ2-3; 10 nucleotides line up with TRBD1. The CDR3 covers 16 residues. Germline V CDR1 and CDR2: LGHNA, YSLEER. With 3 bases clipped from V and 3 bases from J, the junction kept 6 bases outside the gene matches. The CDR3 DNA sequence: TGCGCCAGCAGCCAGGACCCGGGACAGGGGACAGATACGCAGTATTTT. Translation: CASSQDPGQGTDTQYF.

The rearrangement links TRBV5-1 to TRBJ2-2; the match to TRBD2 covers 10 bases. The junction had 11 bases not matched to a gene; V was cut back by 7 bases and J by 5 bases. Per germline, CDR1 SGHRS and CDR2 YFSETQ. The CDR3 covers 16 residues. Written as DNA, the CDR3 is TGCGCCAGCGAGAGGGGAACTAGCGGGAAAACCGGGGAGCTGTTTTTT. Its protein product is CASERGTSGKTGELFF.

The genes are TRBV6-5 and TRBJ1-2; the match to TRBD1 covers 9 bases. Trimming removed 2 bases from V and 0 bases from J; junction bases left unmatched: 4. The length of the CDR3 is 16 residues. Germline CDR1 and CDR2: MNHEY and SVGAGI. This chain's CDR3 is CASSYGQGTTNYGYTF. The CDR3 region has the DNA TGTGCCAGCAGTTACGGACAGGGGACAACTAACTATGGCTACACCTTC.

The genes are TRBV4-1 and TRBJ1-3, with 7 bases matching TRBD1. The CDR3 runs to 17 residues. J gave up 4 bases and V 0 bases, and 9 bases lay outside the gene matches. Looked up from germline, CDR1 is MGHRA and CDR2 is YSYEKL. CDR3 amino acids: CASSQERLDRAGNTIYF. The CDR3 DNA sequence: TGCGCCAGCAGCCAAGAAAGACTAGACAGGGCAGGAAACACCATATATTTT.

V gene TRBV29-1 combines with J gene TRBJ2-7, with D possibly being TRBD2 (5 bases). Germline lookup yields CDR1 SQVTM and CDR2 ANQGSEA. This CDR3 has 14 residues. V lost 5 bases, J lost 4 bases, and 18 bases lay in between. CDR3 amino acids: CSVLLVRGGYEQYF. The CDR3, as DNA: TGCAGCGTTCTACTGGTCCGTGGAGGATACGAGCAGTACTTC.

For this clone: At the DNA level, this CDR3 is encoded by other sequences in the same sample as well. The rearrangement uses TRBV5-1 and TRBJ2-1, with 7 bases aligning to TRBD2. This CDR3 has 15 amino acids. The germline CDR1 and CDR2 sequences are SGHRS and YFSETQ. Unmatched junction bases numbered 3, after V lost 0 bases and J lost 3 bases. The CDR3 reads CASSLVAGDYNEQFF. DNA for the CDR3: TGCGCCAGCAGCTTGGTGGCGGGGGACTACAATGAGCAGTTCTTC.

V and J are TRBV2 and TRBJ2-3; TRBD2 aligns across 8 bases. The CDR3 loop spans 15 amino acids. The V and J ends lost 7 bases and 0 bases, in that order; junction bases with no gene match: 6. Germline CDR1 and CDR2: SNHLY and FYNNEI. The CDR3 sequence is CASKASGFSTDTQYF. In DNA form, the CDR3 reads TGTGCCAGCAAGGCTAGCGGGTTCAGCACAGATACGCAGTATTTT. Full variable domain (missing parts from reference TRBV2 and TRBJ2-3): EPEVTQTPSHQVTQMGQEVILRCVPISNHLYFYWYRQILGQKVEFLVSFYNNEISEKSEIFDDQFSVERPDGSNFTLKIRSTKLEDSAMYFCASKASGFSTDTQYFGPGTRLTVL.

This clone was recorded only once. The rearrangement uses TRBV5-6 and TRBJ1-1; D is ambiguous. Germline V gene sequence: CDR1 SGHDT, CDR2 YYEEEE. The CDR3 has 12 amino acids. The V gene lost 0 bases and the J gene lost 8 bases, with 8 bases spanning the gap. CDR3: CASSLARNEAFF. DNA for the CDR3: TGTGCCAGCAGCTTGGCGAGAAACGAAGCTTTCTTT.

The genes are TRBV7-2 and TRBJ2-2, with 7 bases fitting TRBD1. With 3 bases clipped from V and 4 bases from J, the junction kept 5 bases outside the gene matches. This CDR3 contains 15 residues. The germline V gene has CDR1 SGHTA and CDR2 FQGNSA. CDR3 loop: CASSFGQGVTGELFF. The CDR3 bases are TGTGCCAGCAGCTTCGGGCAGGGGGTCACCGGGGAGCTGTTTTTT.